This T cell receptor beta chain was sequenced in a study of regulatory T cells in long-lasting Graves disease. V dropped 5 bases and J dropped 6; count of bases not matched to a gene: 11. Germline values: CDR1 SGHTA, CDR2 FQGNSA. This CDR3 is built from 17 residues. The time point denotes: newly diagnosed GD, antithyroid drugs for less than 3 months. Construction of the TCR library relied on RNA isolated from PBMCs. This clonotype was seen ten or more times. Through Arm-PCR of CDR3 regions and iRepertoire HTBI primers, TCR beta libraries were built. Each CDR3 protein gets one entry after TCRdb re-called the multiplex PCR reads with MiXCR. The sample lists around 450,000 distinct CDR3 sequences, more than 12% occurring once. The sample was also linked to a second study, of T cells in Graves' hyperthyroidism and ophthalmopathy.

This sequence originates from a woman in her twenties or thirties with Graves disease. Specimen: peripheral blood mononuclear cells (PBMCs), collected at new diagnosis, from a patient treated with antithyroid drugs. The V gene is TRBV7-2, the J gene TRBJ2-3, with 13 bases matching TRBD2. The CDR3 loop reads CASSRTTGTSGTDTQYF. DNA for the CDR3: TGTGCCAGCAGCCGAACGACCGGGACTAGCGGGACTGATACGCAGTATTTT.